These T cell receptor beta chains were read from a single sample in a study of blood T cell repertoires in COVID-19. The data were produced by immunoSEQ multiplex PCR, yet TCRdb's version contains in-frame clones alone and is incomplete. The table records 250,000 to 300,000 clones, roughly nine tenths of them present only once. The sample comprised PBMCs or T cells enriched from blood (not recorded which). These receptor sequences come from a human donor in a cohort exposed to, infected with or recovered from COVID-19 (not recorded which). The donor label of this sample is uncertain. Each CDR3 is given with its conserved first and last residue. A D gene is named only where the DNA matches it firmly. Only some rows state a clone size, as once, few, many or a class for expanded clones.

D: TRBD1; V: TRBV11-2; size: .; J: TRBJ1-5; DNA: TGTGCCAGCAGCTCTGGACAGGCGCCCAATCAGCCCCAGCATTTT; CDR3: CASSSGQAPNQPQHF
D: .; V: TRBV5-5; size: .; J: TRBJ2-6; DNA: TGTGCCAGCAGCCACGGGAGCGCCAACGTCCTGACTTTC; CDR3: CASSHGSANVLTF
D: .; V: TRBV27; size: .; J: TRBJ2-4; DNA: TGTGCCAGCAGTTCGTCCAGGGTCAGGGACTCGAGGGACATTCAGTACTTC; CDR3: CASSSSRVRDSRDIQYF
D: TRBD1; V: TRBV30; size: .; J: TRBJ1-5; DNA: TGTGCCTGGAGAGAGGCCACGGGACAGGGAGCTCAGCCCCAGCATTTT; CDR3: CAWREATGQGAQPQHF
D: .; V: TRBV24-1; size: .; J: TRBJ2-5; DNA: TGTGCCACCAGTGTGGGAGGGGGGGCGGCGGAGACCCAGTACTTC; CDR3: CATSVGGGAAETQYF
D: .; V: TRBV5-8; size: .; J: TRBJ1-1; DNA: TGTGCCAGCAGCTCTGGGCCGAACACTGAAGCTTTCTTT; CDR3: CASSSGPNTEAFF
D: .; V: TRBV19; size: .; J: TRBJ1-2; DNA: TGTGCCAGTAGTCAGAATCCGTCCGTGTATGGCTACACCTTC; CDR3: CASSQNPSVYGYTF
D: TRBD1; V: TRBV13; size: few; J: TRBJ2-7; DNA: TGTGCCAGCAGCTCCCGGGACAGCTCCTACGAGCAGTACTTC; CDR3: CASSSRDSSYEQYF
D: .; V: TRBV6-2/TRBV6-3; size: .; J: TRBJ2-7; DNA: TGTGCCAGCAGTTCCCGAAATCCACAGGCCCCCTACGAGCAGTACTTC; CDR3: CASSSRNPQAPYEQYF
D: .; V: TRBV25-1; size: .; J: TRBJ2-3; DNA: TGTGCCAGCACCTCGAGATCGGACACCACAGATACGCAGTATTTT; CDR3: CASTSRSDTTDTQYF
D: .; V: TRBV5-8; size: .; J: TRBJ1-4; DNA: TGTGCCAGCAGCTCCGGGAGATCAACTAATGAAAAACTGTTTTTT; CDR3: CASSSGRSTNEKLFF
D: TRBD2; V: TRBV7-3; size: .; J: TRBJ2-1; DNA: TGTGCCAGCAGCCCCGGACTAGCGGGGGGGGATGAGCAGTTCTTC; CDR3: CASSPGLAGGDEQFF
D: .; V: TRBV5-1; size: .; J: TRBJ2-2; DNA: TGCGCCAGCAGCTTAGACAGGACGAACACCGGGGAGCTGTTTTTT; CDR3: CASSLDRTNTGELFF
D: .; V: TRBV9; size: .; J: TRBJ1-2; DNA: TGTGCCAGCAGCGTAGAAGGCAGGCCAAACTATGGCTACACCTTC; CDR3: CASSVEGRPNYGYTF
D: .; V: TRBV4-3; size: .; J: TRBJ1-2; DNA: TGCGCCAGCAGCCAAGATACGGGGGGTTCTAACTATGGCTACACCTTC; CDR3: CASSQDTGGSNYGYTF
D: TRBD1; V: TRBV5-4; size: .; J: TRBJ2-1; DNA: TGTGCCAGCAGCGTTAAAACGGACAGGAAAAATGAGCAGTTCTTC; CDR3: CASSVKTDRKNEQFF
D: .; V: TRBV30; size: .; J: TRBJ2-3; DNA: TGTGCCTGGAGCCCCCAGGATACGCAGTATTTT; CDR3: CAWSPQDTQYF
D: .; V: TRBV2; size: .; J: TRBJ2-2; DNA: TGTGCCAGCGGACAGCTGAGGGACACCGGGGAGCTGTTTTTT; CDR3: CASGQLRDTGELFF
D: TRBD1; V: TRBV2; size: .; J: TRBJ1-2; DNA: TGTGCCAGCCAGACAGGGGAAGGCTATGGCTACACCTTC; CDR3: CASQTGEGYGYTF
D: TRBD1; V: TRBV27; size: .; J: TRBJ1-2; DNA: TGTGCCAGCAGTGAACAGGGGTCGTATGGCTACACCTTC; CDR3: CASSEQGSYGYTF
D: TRBD2; V: TRBV4-3; size: .; J: TRBJ2-1; DNA: TGCGCCAGCAGCCAAGCCGCGGGGGGGCTGGGTGAGCAGTTCTTC; CDR3: CASSQAAGGLGEQFF
D: TRBD2; V: TRBV6-5; size: .; J: TRBJ2-7; DNA: TGTGCCAGCAGTCGGGGGGTTTCCTACGAGCAGTACTTC; CDR3: CASSRGVSYEQYF
D: .; V: TRBV18; size: .; J: TRBJ1-6; DNA: TGTGCCAGCTCACCAATGACAGATTCACCCCTCCACTTT; CDR3: CASSPMTDSPLHF
D: TRBD1; V: TRBV6-5; size: .; J: TRBJ1-3; DNA: TGTGCCAGCAGGATAGGACAGGGCGGAAACACCATATATTTT; CDR3: CASRIGQGGNTIYF
D: .; V: TRBV10-1; size: once; J: TRBJ2-1; DNA: TGCGCCAGCACACAGAAATACAATGAGCAGTTCTTC; CDR3: CASTQKYNEQFF
D: TRBD1; V: TRBV6-2/TRBV6-3; size: .; J: TRBJ1-5; DNA: TGTGCCAGCAGTGACAGGGGGAGCCAGCCCCAGCATTTT; CDR3: CASSDRGSQPQHF
D: .; V: TRBV15; size: .; J: TRBJ1-4; DNA: TGTGCCACCAGCAGTGGGGACACAGAGAATGAAAAACTGTTTTTT; CDR3: CATSSGDTENEKLFF
D: TRBD2; V: TRBV5-1; size: .; J: TRBJ2-3; DNA: TGCGCCAGCAGCTTTAGCGGGGCGAGCACAGATACGCAGTATTTT; CDR3: CASSFSGASTDTQYF
D: .; V: TRBV5-4; size: once; J: TRBJ1-6; DNA: TGTGCCAGCAGCTTGGGCCGGGACTCAGGGCGGACACCCCTCCACTTT; CDR3: CASSLGRDSGRTPLHF
D: TRBD1; V: TRBV19; size: .; J: TRBJ1-2; DNA: TGTGCCAGTAGTAAGGGGACAGGGGTTGACTATGGCTACACCTTC; CDR3: CASSKGTGVDYGYTF
D: TRBD2; V: TRBV3-1/TRBV3-2; size: once; J: TRBJ2-2; DNA: TGTGCCAGCAGCCAATACTCGGGGACTACGAACACCGGGGAGCTGTTTTTT; CDR3: CASSQYSGTTNTGELFF
D: TRBD2; V: TRBV5-4; size: .; J: TRBJ2-1; DNA: TGTGCCAGCACCTTAGCGGGGGGCGAAACTGAGCAGTTCTTC; CDR3: CASTLAGGETEQFF
D: .; V: TRBV6-4; size: .; J: TRBJ1-6; DNA: TGTGCCAGCAGCGGGGCAGGGGCTAATTCACCCCTCCACTTT; CDR3: CASSGAGANSPLHF
D: .; V: TRBV6-2/TRBV6-3; size: .; J: TRBJ1-2; DNA: TGTGCCAGCAGTTACGGCCAGGACTCTCGCTATGGCTACACCTTC; CDR3: CASSYGQDSRYGYTF
D: TRBD1; V: TRBV3-1/TRBV3-2; size: .; J: TRBJ1-6; DNA: TGTGCCAGCAGCCAAGATGCCGGGACAGGCCATTCACCCCTCCACTTT; CDR3: CASSQDAGTGHSPLHF
D: .; V: TRBV15; size: .; J: TRBJ1-5; DNA: TGTGCCACCAGCAGAGGGGGCCCGGTATACCAGCCCCAGCATTTT; CDR3: CATSRGGPVYQPQHF
D: .; V: TRBV5-4; size: .; J: TRBJ2-5; DNA: TGTGCCAGCAGCTTGGCCTGGGCGCCGAGAGAGACCCAGTACTTC; CDR3: CASSLAWAPRETQYF
D: TRBD1; V: TRBV3-1/TRBV3-2; size: .; J: TRBJ1-5; DNA: TGTGCCAGCAGCACGCCAGGGGGTCAGCCCCAGCATTTT; CDR3: CASSTPGGQPQHF
D: TRBD1; V: TRBV19; size: .; J: TRBJ1-5; DNA: TGTGCCAGCCATAGGGGGACAGGGGGTCAGCCCCAGCATTTT; CDR3: CASHRGTGGQPQHF
D: TRBD2; V: TRBV7-6; size: .; J: TRBJ2-1; DNA: TGTGCCAGCAGCTGGGGGGGTAGCGGACGGGAGCAGTTCTTC; CDR3: CASSWGGSGREQFF
D: TRBD2; V: TRBV3-1/TRBV3-2; size: once; J: TRBJ2-3; DNA: TGTGCCAGCAGCTCCCGGACTAGCGGGGGCCCTCGGCGGACAGATACGCAGTATTTT; CDR3: CASSSRTSGGPRRTDTQYF
D: .; V: TRBV19; size: .; J: TRBJ1-2; DNA: TGTGCCAGTAGTATGGGTGTAGCCGGCTATGGCTACACCTTC; CDR3: CASSMGVAGYGYTF
D: .; V: TRBV9; size: .; J: TRBJ1-1; DNA: TGTGCCAGCAGCACTCCGGGAGAAGAAGCTTTCTTT; CDR3: CASSTPGEEAFF
D: .; V: TRBV15; size: .; J: TRBJ1-3; DNA: TGTGCCACCAGCAGAGATCTTTACAGCGGAAACACCATATATTTT; CDR3: CATSRDLYSGNTIYF
D: .; V: TRBV5-1; size: .; J: TRBJ1-1; DNA: TGCGCCAGCAGCCGAGAAGTGGGGCATACTGAAGCTTTCTTT; CDR3: CASSREVGHTEAFF
D: .; V: TRBV7-9; size: .; J: TRBJ1-4; DNA: TGTGCCAGCAGCGGATCAGGGGAAGTGTGGGAAAAACTGTTTTTT; CDR3: CASSGSGEVWEKLFF
D: .; V: TRBV5-6; size: .; J: TRBJ1-1; DNA: TGTGCCAGCAGCTACGGTCGGGGAACTTTCTTT; CDR3: CASSYGRGTFF
D: TRBD1; V: TRBV6-5; size: .; J: TRBJ1-2; DNA: TGTGCCAACTCCAGGGACAGGGGGCTTTTCGGCTACACCTTC; CDR3: CANSRDRGLFGYTF
D: .; V: TRBV29-1; size: .; J: TRBJ1-2; DNA: TGCAGCGTTGAAGATCTCAGGGTGGGTGGCTACACCTTC; CDR3: CSVEDLRVGGYTF
D: TRBD2; V: TRBV4-2; size: .; J: TRBJ2-3; DNA: TGTGCCAGCAGCCCAGCGGGGGTGTCAGATACGCAGTATTTT; CDR3: CASSPAGVSDTQYF
D: .; V: TRBV7-9; size: .; J: TRBJ2-5; DNA: TGTGCCAGCAGAGAAGGGAGCGGGACCCAGTACTTC; CDR3: CASREGSGTQYF
D: TRBD1; V: TRBV10-3; size: .; J: TRBJ2-7; DNA: TGTGCCACGGGGACAGACTACTACGAGCAGTACTTC; CDR3: CATGTDYYEQYF
D: .; V: TRBV19; size: .; J: TRBJ1-5; DNA: TGTGCCAGTACCTTAAGTCAGGGTTTTGAGCCCCAGCATTTT; CDR3: CASTLSQGFEPQHF